This T cell receptor beta chain was retrieved from a study of blood T cell repertoires in COVID-19. Looking at the study overall: The cDNA or gDNA used as material had been derived from T cells, B-cell-depleted T cells, or PBMCs.

TCRdb's copy holds only in-frame clones and misses some; the assay was immunoSEQ multiplex PCR. The sample carries a few hundred thousand clones, 90% recorded once. This CDR3 spans 14 amino acids. Losses at the gene ends were 5 bases for V and 0 bases for J; bases not matched to a gene: 4. Germline-derived CDR1 and CDR2 are MNHEY and SVGAGI. Which cohort a participant joined came from the clinical history participants gave. A COVID-19 case was met by exposed participants within 2 weeks before study entry. This sequence was found in a man aged 25 to 45 who had been exposed to COVID-19. Material for sequencing was PBMCs or T cells enriched from blood (not recorded which). This sequence joins TRBV6-5 and TRBJ2-7; TRBD1 matches at 7 bases. CDR3 bases: TGTGCCAGCAGTCAGACAGGGCCCTCCTACGAGCAGTACTTC. It yields the protein CASSQTGPSYEQYF.